This T cell receptor beta chain originates from a study of blood T cell repertoires in COVID-19. Looking at the study overall: COVID-19 samples from acute and convalescent phases originated in the United States, Italy and Spain. PBMCs, B-cell-depleted T cells, or T cells were the source of the cDNA or gDNA that made up the material.

Germline CDR1 reads SGHAT; CDR2 reads FQNNGV. The CDR3 length is 15 residues. Trimming left V 5 bases short and J 7 bases short, with 17 bases between. TCRdb's table, derived via immunoSEQ multiplex PCR, lists solely in-frame clones and lacks some. The data show hundreds of thousands of clones, around nine tenths seen once. Allocation to cohorts depended on clinical history reported by the participants. The clonotype originates from a woman aged 60 to 75 who had recovered from COVID-19. The sample was PBMCs or T cells enriched from blood (not recorded which). The gene calls are TRBV11-2 and TRBJ1-4, with D tentatively TRBD1 (5 bases). For the CDR3, the DNA is TGTGCCAGCAGCGCCGAGTTAATCGGGGGTGAAAAACTGTTTTTT. This encodes CASSAELIGGEKLFF.